A single sample gave rise to the 27 T cell receptor beta chains below, sequenced in a study of vaccination effects on CD4 cells after COVID-19. Clones were sequenced by immunoSEQ multiplex PCR, and TCRdb holds only the in-frame ones, with some missing. The profile covers about 41,000 clones, with roughly 70% appearing a single time and roughly 24% taken by the ten largest. The antigens these receptors bind are not known. Viral peptide pools were used in the ViraFEST assay to expand antigen-specific CD4+ T cells, and sequencing came afterward. Following a roughly 9-day culture, CD4+ T cells were purified. Nucleocapsid antibodies stayed negative before and after vaccination, showing no earlier SARS-CoV-2 infection. The source was CD4+ T cells from PBMCs cultured with HCoV-OC43 spike peptides, collected before COVID-19 vaccination. The subset is: HCoV-OC43 spike overlapping peptide pool stimulation. The receptors originated from a human donor who received a COVID-19 vaccine.

The chain employs TRBV4-2 and TRBJ2-7, with D tentatively TRBD1 or TRBD2 (6 bases each). Germline CDR1 and CDR2: LGHNA and YNFKEQ. The CDR3 contains 17 residues. V lost 4 bases and J lost 4, with 23 bases in between. This chain's CDR3 is CASSPSRGAGRTYEQYF. The CDR3 coding sequence is TGTGCCAGCAGCCCCTCAAGGGGGGCGGGGCGGACATACGAGCAGTACTTC.

The chain carries TRBV3-1 (or the pseudogene TRBV3-2) and TRBJ2-7; the D gene is possibly TRBD1 (7 bases). V was cut by 1 base and J by 0 bases, with 10 bases left in between. This CDR3 spans 15 amino acids. Germline lookup yields CDR1 LGHDT and CDR2 YNNKEL (reference sequence). CDR3 coding DNA: TGTGCCAGCAGCCAAGGGGGGGACAGCTCCTACGAGCAGTACTTC. It specifies CASSQGGDSSYEQYF.

The chain uses TRBV15 and TRBJ1-5; D gene ambiguous. The CDR3 spans 14 residues. Trimming pared 0 bases from V and 9 bases from J, leaving 12 bases between. CDR1 and CDR2 from the germline V gene are LNHNV and YYDKDF (reference sequence). DNA of the CDR3: TGTGCCACCAGCAGAGATAGAACGATGCGGCCCCAGCATTTT. Translation gives CATSRDRTMRPQHF.

This sequence joins TRBV5-1 and TRBJ2-1, with 13 bases matching TRBD2. Germline V lookup: CDR1 SGHRS, CDR2 YFSETQ. Trimming at V came to 3 bases and at J to 0 bases, leaving 15 bases not matched to a gene. The CDR3 length is 21 residues. The CDR3 nucleotides read TGCGCCAGCAGCTCTCTCCCCGGGACTAGCGGGATAGTCGGCTCCTACAATGAGCAGTTCTTC. It is translated as CASSSLPGTSGIVGSYNEQFF.

The V gene is TRBV19, the J gene TRBJ1-2, with D unclear. This CDR3 contains 13 residues. Germline V lookup: CDR1 LNHDA, CDR2 SQIVND (reference sequence). The V gene lost 10 bases and the J gene lost 0 bases, with 12 bases spanning the gap. For the CDR3, the DNA is TGTGCCACCCGGGAAAGGGCTAACTATGGCTACACCTTC. This translates into CATRERANYGYTF.

There are a few counts of this clone. The J gene is TRBJ1-6, the V gene TRBV30, with D possibly matching TRBD1 (6 bases). Looked up from germline, CDR1 is GTSNPN and CDR2 is SVGIG (reference sequence). This CDR3 is 15 amino acids long. Trimming removed 3 bases from V and 7 bases from J, with 16 bases in between. The CDR3 loop reads CAWSLTPGQNSPLHF. CDR3 in DNA: TGTGCCTGGAGCCTAACGCCGGGACAAAATTCACCCCTCCACTTT.

This chain connects TRBV11-2 to TRBJ2-1, with D tentatively TRBD1 (5 bases). V was pared by 3 bases and J by 2 bases, with 23 bases between. Germline-derived CDR1 and CDR2 are SGHAT and FQNNGV. CDR3 size: 19 residues. CDR3 sequence reads: CASSFRIGLGTGAYNEQFF. CDR3 in DNA: TGTGCCAGCAGCTTTCGTATTGGGCTTGGTACAGGAGCCTACAATGAGCAGTTCTTC.

The chain uses TRBV3-1 (or the pseudogene TRBV3-2) and TRBJ1-2; D might be TRBD1 (5 bases). With 4 bases removed from V and 6 bases from J, the gap between germline ends came to 15 bases. The CDR3 length is 14 residues. Germline CDR1 is LGHDT and CDR2 is YNNKEL (reference sequence). The CDR3 coding sequence is TGTGCCAGCAGCCTCGCTCGACGGGGGGATGGCTACACCTTC. Its protein product is CASSLARRGDGYTF.

The rearrangement links TRBV7-9 to TRBJ1-1; TRBD1 agrees at 10 bases. CDR1 and CDR2 from the germline V gene are SEHNR and FQNEAQ (reference sequence). There are 14 residues in the CDR3. V trimming: 5 bases; J trimming: 2 bases; junction bases outside the gene matches: 2. The CDR3 DNA reads TGTGCCAGCAGCCCGACAGGGGGCAACACTGAAGCTTTCTTT. Translated: CASSPTGGNTEAFF.

The V and J genes are TRBV19 and TRBJ1-2, with TRBD1 matching 8 bases. Germline assignment: CDR1 LNHDA and CDR2 SQIVND (reference sequence). This CDR3 spans 15 amino acids. Unmatched junction bases numbered 12, after V lost 5 bases and J lost 7 bases. CDR3: CASSEFDRGVSGYTF. CDR3 DNA: TGTGCCAGTAGTGAATTTGACAGGGGCGTCTCTGGCTACACCTTC.

The chain combines TRBV12-3 or TRBV12-4 with TRBJ2-7; 7 nucleotides agree with TRBD2. The CDR3 extends over 12 amino acids. The junction had 4 bases not matched to a gene; V was cut back by 8 bases and J by 3 bases. For the CDR3, the DNA is TGTGCCAGCGGCGGGGGATACTACGAGCAGTACTTC. This gives the protein CASGGGYYEQYF.

This chain uses TRBV18 with TRBJ1-2; no clear D. The CDR3 is made up of 16 amino acids. Germline assignment: CDR1 KGHSH and CDR2 LQKENI. The germline V and J ends were trimmed by 3 bases and 5 bases, with 19 bases remaining between them. The CDR3 reads CASSPILQSGFYGYTF. The CDR3 nucleotides read TGTGCCAGCTCACCTATCTTACAGTCGGGGTTTTATGGCTACACCTTC. Full variable domain (outside the CDR3, taken from reference TRBV18 and TRBJ1-2): NAGVMQNPRHLVRRRGQEARLRCSPMKGHSHVYWYRQLPEEGLKFMVYLQKENIIDESGMPKERFSAEFPKEGPSILRIQQVVRGDSAAYFCASSPILQSGFYGYTFGSGTRLTVV.

The chain employs TRBV5-6 and TRBJ1-5, with D unclear. CDR3 length: 18 amino acids. The V gene's germline CDR1 is SGHDT and CDR2 YYEEEE. V shed 2 bases and J shed 0 bases, with 18 bases lying between them. CDR3 DNA sequence: TGTGCCAGCAGCTTTACGGCCTCCGGACTTTATAGCAATCAGCCCCAGCATTTT. This gives the protein CASSFTASGLYSNQPQHF.

The V call is TRBV24-1, the J call TRBJ1-5; D call uncertain. Germline-derived CDR1 and CDR2 are KGHDR and SFDVKD. The CDR3 loop spans 14 amino acids. Trimming removed 4 bases at V and 0 bases at J, with 6 bases between. The CDR3 spells CATSDYVSNQPQHF. The CDR3 DNA reads as TGTGCCACCAGTGACTATGTTAGCAATCAGCCCCAGCATTTT.

This chain joins TRBV6-5 and TRBJ1-2; 7 bases fit TRBD1. The germline V gene encodes CDR1 MNHEY and CDR2 SVGAGI. V was clipped by 5 bases and J by 1 base; unmatched bases: 7. The length of the CDR3 is 15 residues. Here the CDR3 reads CASSPRQGINYGYTF. CDR3 bases: TGTGCCAGCAGTCCTAGACAGGGAATTAACTATGGCTACACCTTC.

The rearrangement links TRBV10-3 to TRBJ2-7, with 9 bases fitting TRBD1. Germline loops: CDR1 ENHRY, CDR2 SYGVKD. The V and J ends lost 6 bases and 5 bases, in that order; junction bases with no gene match: 11. This CDR3 spans 15 amino acids. The CDR3 DNA sequence: TGTGCCATCAGCACAGGGGGCGGAGGAAGAAACGAGCAGTACTTC. It specifies CAISTGGGGRNEQYF.

This clone was seen a handful of times. The gene calls are TRBV5-6 and TRBJ2-2; no firm D call. The germline V gene encodes CDR1 SGHDT and CDR2 YYEEEE. Trimming left V 4 bases short and J 4 bases short, with 5 bases between. The CDR3 runs 12 residues. The CDR3 DNA is TGTGCCAGCAGCAGATTCACCGGGGAGCTGTTTTTT. Its translation is CASSRFTGELFF.

This clone was detected once. The chain carries TRBV4-1 and TRBJ2-1; TRBD1 matches 9 bases. J gave up 8 bases and V 4 bases, and 9 bases lay outside the gene matches. Germline CDR1 MGHRA, CDR2 YSYEKL. This CDR3 region has 15 residues. The CDR3 reads CASSLTQGAEDEQFF. CDR3 nucleotide sequence: TGCGCCAGCAGCCTAACACAGGGGGCGGAGGATGAGCAGTTCTTC.

The rearrangement links TRBV30 to TRBJ2-7; D possibly corresponds to TRBD1 (5 bases). CDR3 length equals 12 residues. The V end lost 4 bases, the J end lost 0 bases, and 7 bases lay between the germline ends. The germline V gene has CDR1 GTSNPN and CDR2 SVGIG (reference sequence). This CDR3 reads CAWTGNSYEQYF. The CDR3 coding sequence is TGTGCCTGGACAGGGAACTCCTACGAGCAGTACTTC. Full variable domain (outside the CDR3, taken from reference TRBV30 and TRBJ2-7): SQTIHQWPATLVQPVGSPLSLECTVEGTSNPNLYWYRQAAGRGLQLLFYSVGIGQISSEVPQNLSASRPQDRQFILSSKKLLLSDSGFYLCAWTGNSYEQYFGPGTRLTVT.

The chain carries TRBV4-2 and TRBJ2-2; 7 bases are shared with TRBD2. The V gene end was trimmed by 1 base and the J gene end by 1 base; junction bases not matched to a gene: 0. CDR3 length equals 15 residues. The V gene's germline CDR1 is LGHNA and CDR2 YNFKEQ. The CDR3, as DNA: TGTGCCAGCAGCCAAGCGGGGGGGAACACCGGGGAGCTGTTTTTT. Protein product: CASSQAGGNTGELFF.

This clone has only one observation. The rearrangement links TRBV3-1 (or the pseudogene TRBV3-2) to TRBJ1-1, with unresolved D. Trimming took 4 bases from V and 2 from J, leaving 11 bases between them. Germline assignment: CDR1 LGHDT and CDR2 YNNKEL (reference sequence). The CDR3 is made up of 14 amino acids. The CDR3 region is CASSPREANTEAFF. Here the CDR3 DNA reads TGTGCCAGCAGCCCCCGAGAGGCAAACACTGAAGCTTTCTTT.

V is TRBV10-2 and J is TRBJ2-7; 12 positions agree with TRBD2. V lost 7 bases to trimming and J lost 2 bases; unmatched junction nucleotides: 12. This CDR3 region has 17 residues. The V gene's germline CDR1 is WSHSY and CDR2 SAAADI. The CDR3 nucleotides are TGCGCCAGCAAGGTTGGGACTAGCGGGTATTTACCCTACGAGCAGTACTTC. Translated: CASKVGTSGYLPYEQYF.

The CDR3 sequence is CASSHGFNEQFF. As DNA, the CDR3 is TGTGCCAGCAGCCACGGCTTCAATGAGCAGTTCTTC. The chain recombines TRBV3-1 (or the pseudogene TRBV3-2) with TRBJ2-1; D not resolved. The germline V and J ends were trimmed by 3 bases and 6 bases, with 6 bases remaining between them. CDR1 and CDR2 from the germline V gene are LGHDT and YNNKEL (reference sequence). The CDR3 extends over 12 amino acids.

The J gene is TRBJ2-1, the V gene TRBV5-8; 9 bases are shared with TRBD2. The CDR3 has 15 amino acids. V dropped 0 bases and J dropped 6; count of bases not matched to a gene: 4. Germline values: CDR1 SGHTS, CDR2 YDEGEE. CDR3 amino acids: CASSLGLAAVNEQFF. As DNA, the CDR3 is TGTGCCAGCAGCTTGGGACTAGCGGCGGTCAATGAGCAGTTCTTC.

The V gene is TRBV11-2, the J gene TRBJ1-1, with D perhaps matching TRBD1 (5 bases). Germline loops: CDR1 SGHAT, CDR2 FQNNGV. V was cut by 5 bases and J by 1 base, with 14 bases left in between. The CDR3 has 15 residues. The CDR3 here is CASSPLQGGNTEAFF. The CDR3 DNA reads as TGTGCCAGCAGCCCATTGCAGGGCGGGAACACTGAAGCTTTCTTT.

The V and J genes are TRBV2 and TRBJ1-2; 7 bases line up with TRBD1. The CDR3 totals 14 residues. Per the germline V gene, CDR1 is SNHLY and CDR2 is FYNNEI. V lost 9 bases, J lost 1 base, and 8 bases stayed unmatched. CDR3 protein: CASIFGTVNYGYTF. As DNA, the CDR3 is TGTGCCAGTATTTTTGGGACAGTTAACTATGGCTACACCTTC.

CDR3 sequence (DNA): TGCAGTGCTAGAATGGATGAGCAGTTCTTC. This sequence encodes CSARMDEQFF. The V call is TRBV20-1, the J call TRBJ2-1, with D unresolved. The germline V gene has CDR1 DFQATT and CDR2 SNEGSKA (reference sequence). The CDR3 loop spans 10 amino acids. V was cut by 2 bases and J by 8 bases, with 4 bases left in between.